This T cell receptor (beta chain) was profiled in a study of T cell responses to AZD1222 COVID-19 vaccine. General study results and limits: Donors in the cohort were predominantly white British and more often female, and clonal diversity was possibly underestimated.

This CDR3 is built from 15 residues. V lost 5 bases, J lost 5 bases, and 17 bases lay in between. Germline CDR1 is SSHAT and CDR2 is FNYEAQ (reference sequence). This table comes from immunoSEQ multiplex PCR, and its TCRdb copy is limited to in-frame clones, with some not included. The sample lists around 140,000 clones, over 75% occurring once. The table lists this clone with a count of one. Its antigen is undetermined. This receptor was identified in an adult in good health. This sequence joins TRBV7-7 and TRBJ2-3, with D perhaps given as TRBD1 or TRBD2 (5 bases each). Here the sequenced sample was peripheral blood, taken on day 0 of AZD1222 vaccination. The CDR3 spells CASSPSPGARDTQYF. For the CDR3, the DNA is TGTGCCAGCAGCCCCTCCCCCGGGGCCAGAGATACGCAGTATTTT.